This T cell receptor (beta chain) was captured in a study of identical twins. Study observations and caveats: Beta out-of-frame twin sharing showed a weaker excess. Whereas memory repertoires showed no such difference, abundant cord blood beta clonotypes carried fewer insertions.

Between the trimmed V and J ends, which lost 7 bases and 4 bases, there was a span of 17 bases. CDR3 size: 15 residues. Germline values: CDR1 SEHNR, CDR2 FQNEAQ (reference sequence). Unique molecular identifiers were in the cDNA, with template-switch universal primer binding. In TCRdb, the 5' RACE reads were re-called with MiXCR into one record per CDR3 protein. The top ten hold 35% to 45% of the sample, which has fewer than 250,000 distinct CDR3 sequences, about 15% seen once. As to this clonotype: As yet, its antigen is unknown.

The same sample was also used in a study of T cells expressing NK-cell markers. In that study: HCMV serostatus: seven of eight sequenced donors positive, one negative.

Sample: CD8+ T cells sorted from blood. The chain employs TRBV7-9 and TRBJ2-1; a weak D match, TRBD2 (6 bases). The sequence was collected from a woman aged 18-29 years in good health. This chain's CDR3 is CASTPGWGVYNEQFF. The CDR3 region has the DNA TGTGCCAGCACCCCGGGGTGGGGGGTATACAATGAGCAGTTCTTC.